This T cell receptor (beta chain) was captured by sequencing in a study of blood T cells in healthy people across ages. Study-level findings and limits: Significant beta diversity loss was already apparent by age approximately 40, declining roughly linearly.

The CDR3 is made up of 15 amino acids. Germline V CDR1 and CDR2: LGHDT, YNNKEL (reference sequence). Trimming cost V 4 bases and J 4 bases; bases outside gene matches: 5. Then a second PCR, running roughly 7 to 12 cycles, was carried out with a sample-barcoded 5' primer and a J-beta primer mix. TCRdb passed the 5' RACE reads through MiXCR, listing each CDR3 protein once. This table holds about 680,000 distinct CDR3 sequences, roughly 50% found once. This clonotype has a handful of counts. Antigen specificity is unknown. Sequencing used blood. The source is a woman aged 60-75 years in good health. V is TRBV3-1 and J is TRBJ2-2; 8 nucleotides align to TRBD2. CDR3 sequence reads: CASSLSGTGTGELFF. The CDR3, as DNA: TGTGCCAGCAGCCTTAGCGGGACTGGCACCGGGGAGCTGTTTTTT.